The T cell receptor (beta chain) described here comes from a study of radiotherapy plus CTLA-4 blockade in lung cancer. Some clones are missing from TCRdb's copy, which holds only in-frame ones; the method was immunoSEQ multiplex PCR. The table records more than 25,000 clones, more than 60% of them present only once. Germline V gene sequence: CDR1 SGHVS, CDR2 FQNEAQ. The CDR3 runs 16 residues. V was trimmed by 4 bases and J by 0 bases, leaving 13 bases between them. This clonotype was sampled from a human donor with non-small cell lung cancer who had stable disease on radiotherapy plus ipilimumab. The chain is built from TRBV7-8 and TRBJ2-1; a possible D gene is TRBD1 (5 bases). The sequenced sample was peripheral blood, obtained from a patient treated with radiotherapy plus ipilimumab. The DNA of the CDR3 is TGTGCCAGCAGCTCCAGTGACAGTAGCTCCTACAATGAGCAGTTCTTC. Its translation is CASSSSDSSSYNEQFF.